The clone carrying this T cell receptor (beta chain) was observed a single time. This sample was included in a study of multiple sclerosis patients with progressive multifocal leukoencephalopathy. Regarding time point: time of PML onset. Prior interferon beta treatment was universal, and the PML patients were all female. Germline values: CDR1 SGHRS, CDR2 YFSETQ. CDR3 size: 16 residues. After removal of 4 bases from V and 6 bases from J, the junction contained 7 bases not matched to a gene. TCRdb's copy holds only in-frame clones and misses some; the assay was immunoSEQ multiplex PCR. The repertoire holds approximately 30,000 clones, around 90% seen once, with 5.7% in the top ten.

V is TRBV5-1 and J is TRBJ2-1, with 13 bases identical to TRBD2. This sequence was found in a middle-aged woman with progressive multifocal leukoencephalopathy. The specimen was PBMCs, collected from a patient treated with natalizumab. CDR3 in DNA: TGCGCCAGCAGCCCAACCGGGACTAGCGGGACCAATGAGCAGTTCTTC. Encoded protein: CASSPTGTSGTNEQFF.